This T cell receptor (beta chain) was captured by sequencing in a study of vaccination effects on CD4 cells after COVID-19. ViraFEST expansion of antigen-specific CD4+ T cells with viral peptide pools preceded sequencing. Culturing for 10 days preceded CD4+ T cell isolation. Two doses of BNT162b2 or mRNA-1273 vaccine were administered to participants. Vaccinees lacked prior SARS-CoV-2 infection and tested negative for nucleocapsid antibodies. Wells containing a few million PBMC each were cultured with 10 IU/ml IL-2 and approximately 10 ug/ml peptides. About this clone itself: The antigen is not known.

Data came from immunoSEQ multiplex PCR; TCRdb stores just in-frame clones and leaves some out. The sample shows around 81,000 clones, roughly 80% of them seen only once. CDR1 is MNHEY and CDR2 is SVGEGT in the germline V gene. There are 16 residues in the CDR3. Trimming shortened V by 2 bases and J by 0 bases, and 10 bases separated the two germline ends. Whole-study findings and limits: Clones arising from infection and from vaccination showed marked clonal contraction late after vaccination.

The sequence was collected from a human donor who received a COVID-19 vaccine. This rearrangement joins TRBV6-2 or TRBV6-3 to TRBJ2-2; the D is unclear. Specimen: CD4+ T cells from PBMCs cultured with HCoV-OC43 spike peptides, collected after COVID-19 vaccination. The sample's subset: HCoV-OC43 spike overlapping peptide pool stimulation. The CDR3 loop is CASSYPLSSNTGELFF. The CDR3 region has the DNA TGTGCCAGCAGTTACCCCCTCAGTTCGAACACCGGGGAGCTGTTTTTT.